This T cell receptor beta chain is drawn from a study of long-term antiretroviral therapy in people with HIV. At least one PBMC sample before ART and at least two after were required. Before DNA extraction, about 1-10 million cryopreserved PBMC were held in the samples. Study-wide results and limits: Blood collection from the mid-2000s to the late 2010s possibly occurred under older ART regimens.

Germline CDR1 reads KGHSH; CDR2 reads LQKENI. The CDR3 totals 14 residues. The trim removed 2 bases at V and 6 bases at J, leaving 2 bases unmatched. This clone was seen just once. As yet, its antigen is unknown. This was the immunoSEQ v3.0 assay at survey level. The repertoire was sequenced with immunoSEQ multiplex PCR; TCRdb's copy has only in-frame clones and lacks some. The sample includes fewer than 40,000 clones, around 85% of them seen just once. The sequenced sample was unsorted PBMCs, obtained 3.1 years after starting antiretroviral therapy. The TCR comes from a woman aged 50 to 60 with HIV. This chain connects TRBV18 to TRBJ1-2; 11 nucleotides match TRBD1. This CDR3 is CASSPGTGGDGYTF. DNA for the CDR3: TGTGCCAGCTCACCAGGGACAGGGGGAGATGGCTACACCTTC.